The T cell receptor (beta chain) described here comes from a study of beta chain features in type 1 diabetes. Overall study findings and caveats: Type 1 diabetes patients had TCRB CDR3s that were shorter (moderately but significantly so) in all four CD4+ subsets.

Germline CDR1 SEHNR, CDR2 FQNEAQ (reference sequence). V gave up 6 bases and J gave up 1 base, with 12 bases separating them. This CDR3 is 14 amino acids long. This clone has just one count. What it recognizes is unknown. Markers CD45RO/CCR7/CD25/CD127/CD95/CD27 served to sort CD4+ naive, central memory, regulatory and stem cell-like memory cells. The authors reverse transcribed all of the isolated RNA, so sequencing captured expressed TCRB transcripts. The table came from immunoSEQ multiplex PCR; TCRdb's copy has only in-frame clones and leaves some out. This sample has about 150,000 clones, with roughly 8% found just once.

The receptor was derived from a man between 18 and 29 years old in good health. This rearrangement joins TRBV7-9 to TRBJ1-1, with unresolved D. The source material was central memory CD4+ T cells from blood. Here the CDR3 reads CASRQNPGNTEAFF. Written as DNA, the CDR3 is TGTGCCAGCAGGCAGAACCCTGGGAACACTGAAGCTTTCTTT.